Included here is one T cell receptor beta chain sequence, with context. As yet, its antigen is unknown. This CDR3 has 16 residues. Losses at the gene ends were 1 base for V and 5 bases for J; bases not matched to a gene: 8. CDR1 is KGHSH and CDR2 is LQKENI in the germline V gene. During the collection period, no donor immune events like infections were recorded. The sample originates from a study of identifying expanded T cells in peripheral blood. The repertoire was sequenced with immunoSEQ multiplex PCR; TCRdb's copy has only in-frame clones and lacks some. This sample has approximately 110,000 clones, with 75% to 90% found just once. Study-level points and caveats: Variance in clone template counts between roughly 2-week samples significantly increased with total template count across all healthy donors. Differentially abundant clones: about 1.3 between replicates, about 15 at roughly 13 days, 19 to 20 at four.

The specimen was blood. This rearrangement joins TRBV18 to TRBJ1-2, with TRBD1 identical over 9 bases. The receptor was isolated from a person between 18 and 70 years old in good health. CDR3 in DNA: TGTGCCAGCTCACCACTTCCGGGACAGGGCTTTTATGGCTACACCTTC. It codes for CASSPLPGQGFYGYTF.